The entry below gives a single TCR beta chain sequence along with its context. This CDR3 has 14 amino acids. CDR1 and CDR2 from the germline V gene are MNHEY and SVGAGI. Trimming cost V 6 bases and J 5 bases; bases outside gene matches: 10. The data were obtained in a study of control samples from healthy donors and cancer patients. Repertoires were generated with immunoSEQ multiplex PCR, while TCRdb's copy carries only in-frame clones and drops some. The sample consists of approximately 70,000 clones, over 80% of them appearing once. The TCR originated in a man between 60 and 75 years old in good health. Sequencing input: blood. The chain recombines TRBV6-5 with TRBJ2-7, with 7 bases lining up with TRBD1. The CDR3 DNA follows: TGTGCCAGCAGCCGCAACAGGGGTAAGGACGAGCAGTACTTC. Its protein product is CASSRNRGKDEQYF.